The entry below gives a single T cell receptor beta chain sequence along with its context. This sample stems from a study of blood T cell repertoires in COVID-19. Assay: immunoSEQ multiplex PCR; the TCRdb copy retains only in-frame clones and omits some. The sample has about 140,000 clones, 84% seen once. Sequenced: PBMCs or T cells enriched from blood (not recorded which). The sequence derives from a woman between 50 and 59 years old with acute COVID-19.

The CDR3 coding sequence is TGTGCCAGCGTACCTTTCTTTGGGACAGTGACCTACGAGCAGTACTTC. This gives the protein CASVPFFGTVTYEQYF. This chain joins TRBV2 and TRBJ2-7; 7 nucleotides match TRBD1. The CDR3 runs 16 residues. Trimming at V came to 8 bases and at J to 2 bases, leaving 15 bases not matched to a gene. CDR1 SNHLY and CDR2 FYNNEI come from the germline V gene.